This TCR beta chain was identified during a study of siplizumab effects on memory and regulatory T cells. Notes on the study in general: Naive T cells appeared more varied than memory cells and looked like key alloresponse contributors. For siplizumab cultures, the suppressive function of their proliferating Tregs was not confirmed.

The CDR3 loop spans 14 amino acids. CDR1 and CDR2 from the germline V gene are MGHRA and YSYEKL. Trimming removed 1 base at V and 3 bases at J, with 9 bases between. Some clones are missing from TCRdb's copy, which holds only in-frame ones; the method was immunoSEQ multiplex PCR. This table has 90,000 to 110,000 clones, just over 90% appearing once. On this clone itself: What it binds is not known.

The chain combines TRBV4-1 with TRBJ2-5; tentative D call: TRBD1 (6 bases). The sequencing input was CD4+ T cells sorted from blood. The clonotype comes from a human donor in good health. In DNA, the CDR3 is TGCGCCAGCAGCCAAGTGAACAGGGAAGAGACCCAGTACTTC. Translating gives CASSQVNREETQYF.